A selection of T cell receptor beta chains follows, all from one sample in a study of identical twins. In TCRdb, the 5' RACE reads were re-called with MiXCR into one record per CDR3 protein. In the table there are 200,000 to 250,000 distinct CDR3 sequences, roughly 7% of which are singletons. These data are also associated with another study on yellow fever vaccine responses in identical twins.

What was sequenced was memory (CD45RO+) T cells sorted from blood. These receptors were taken from a woman aged 18 to 35 in good health. Both conserved end residues are part of each CDR3.

cdr3_length: 15
v_call: TRBV7-3
j_call: TRBJ2-2
cdr3_aa: CASSLAEAGTGELFF

cdr3_length: 13
v_call: TRBV12-3/TRBV12-4
j_call: TRBJ2-2
cdr3_aa: CASSFRGTGELFF

cdr3_length: 19
v_call: TRBV28
j_call: TRBJ2-2
cdr3_aa: CASSPNPGTSGRRYGELFF

cdr3_length: 16
v_call: TRBV12-3/TRBV12-4
j_call: TRBJ2-1
cdr3_aa: CASNLLAGGSYNEQFF

cdr3_length: 15
v_call: TRBV20-1
j_call: TRBJ2-4
cdr3_aa: CSAITSGGAKNIQYF

cdr3_length: 14
v_call: TRBV3-1
j_call: TRBJ2-1
cdr3_aa: CASSPWDYNNEQFF

cdr3_length: 14
v_call: TRBV28
j_call: TRBJ2-4
cdr3_aa: CASSRRQGGNIQYF

cdr3_length: 14
v_call: TRBV5-1
j_call: TRBJ2-2
cdr3_aa: CASSRQGEAGELFF

cdr3_length: 14
v_call: TRBV7-6
j_call: TRBJ2-7
cdr3_aa: CASSLVVGPYEQYF

cdr3_length: 15
v_call: TRBV4-1
j_call: TRBJ2-1
cdr3_aa: CASSHVGRNNNEQFF

cdr3_length: 15
v_call: TRBV11-2
j_call: TRBJ2-1
cdr3_aa: CASSQPRDGNNEQFF

cdr3_length: 15
v_call: TRBV14
j_call: TRBJ2-1
cdr3_aa: CASSQAQGIGNEQFF

cdr3_length: 15
v_call: TRBV5-1
j_call: TRBJ2-2
cdr3_aa: CASSGGQGYTGELFF

cdr3_length: 13
v_call: TRBV5-6
j_call: TRBJ2-5
cdr3_aa: CASSLEIQETQYF

cdr3_length: 16
v_call: TRBV11-2
j_call: TRBJ1-1
cdr3_aa: CASSLEFGKRGTEAFF

cdr3_length: 15
v_call: TRBV5-4
j_call: TRBJ2-3
cdr3_aa: CASSPGTGHTDTQYF

cdr3_length: 15
v_call: TRBV10-3
j_call: TRBJ2-6
cdr3_aa: CAISGGTGGANVLTF

cdr3_length: 14
v_call: TRBV29-1
j_call: TRBJ2-6
cdr3_aa: CSALSGSGANVLTF

cdr3_length: 12
v_call: TRBV29-1
j_call: TRBJ1-1
cdr3_aa: CSAKIGRTEAFF

cdr3_length: 11
v_call: TRBV12-3/TRBV12-4
j_call: TRBJ1-1
cdr3_aa: CASGRWTEAFF

cdr3_length: 13
v_call: TRBV5-1
j_call: TRBJ2-2
cdr3_aa: CASSTMNTGELFF

cdr3_length: 15
v_call: TRBV28
j_call: TRBJ2-3
cdr3_aa: CASSTQGAGTDTQYF

cdr3_length: 15
v_call: TRBV3-1
j_call: TRBJ2-1
cdr3_aa: CASSWGGQGDNEQFF

cdr3_length: 12
v_call: TRBV27
j_call: TRBJ2-1
cdr3_aa: CASRRGYNEQFF

cdr3_length: 17
v_call: TRBV27
j_call: TRBJ1-6
cdr3_aa: CASSSWDVSSYNSPLHF

cdr3_length: 13
v_call: TRBV28
j_call: TRBJ2-7
cdr3_aa: CASTRTGAYEQYF

cdr3_length: 17
v_call: TRBV28
j_call: TRBJ2-3
cdr3_aa: CASGRGGGQGWTDTQYF

cdr3_length: 15
v_call: TRBV6-5
j_call: TRBJ2-6
cdr3_aa: CASSLQNSGANVLTF

cdr3_length: 17
v_call: TRBV6-1
j_call: TRBJ2-5
cdr3_aa: CASSEFPGQGYQETQYF

cdr3_length: 16
v_call: TRBV28
j_call: TRBJ2-4
cdr3_aa: CASSPRAGTIKNIQYF

cdr3_length: 15
v_call: TRBV7-6
j_call: TRBJ1-3
cdr3_aa: CASSYSATAANTIYF

cdr3_length: 11
v_call: TRBV14
j_call: TRBJ2-5
cdr3_aa: CASSQLETQYF

cdr3_length: 14
v_call: TRBV18
j_call: TRBJ1-3
cdr3_aa: CASSFWTGGNTIYF

cdr3_length: 14
v_call: TRBV2
j_call: TRBJ1-3
cdr3_aa: CASSGDGSGNTIYF

cdr3_length: 14
v_call: TRBV12-3/TRBV12-4
j_call: TRBJ1-5
cdr3_aa: CASTKGQGRQPQHF

cdr3_length: 16
v_call: TRBV20-1
j_call: TRBJ2-4
cdr3_aa: CSARDVRGLAKNIQYF

cdr3_length: 15
v_call: TRBV28
j_call: TRBJ2-5
cdr3_aa: CASSLLGAWGETQYF

cdr3_length: 15
v_call: TRBV10-3
j_call: TRBJ2-1
cdr3_aa: CAISEGGGQYNEQFF

cdr3_length: 14
v_call: TRBV20-1
j_call: TRBJ2-1
cdr3_aa: CSAGLKHSYNEQFF

cdr3_length: 15
v_call: TRBV5-4
j_call: TRBJ2-7
cdr3_aa: CASSPSAGGLYEQYF

cdr3_length: 13
v_call: TRBV15
j_call: TRBJ1-1
cdr3_aa: CATSRDLGSEAFF

cdr3_length: 16
v_call: TRBV18
j_call: TRBJ2-4
cdr3_aa: CASSPGLAVAKNIQYF

cdr3_length: 12
v_call: TRBV12-3/TRBV12-4
j_call: TRBJ2-1
cdr3_aa: CASSSTIHEQFF

cdr3_length: 16
v_call: TRBV4-2
j_call: TRBJ2-5
cdr3_aa: CASSQNPGQGLETQYF

cdr3_length: 13
v_call: TRBV5-1
j_call: TRBJ2-5
cdr3_aa: CASSLELWETQYF

cdr3_length: 14
v_call: TRBV10-3
j_call: TRBJ2-1
cdr3_aa: CAISERTDYNEQFF

cdr3_length: 17
v_call: TRBV19
j_call: TRBJ2-7
cdr3_aa: CASSITGAGTSGLEQYF

cdr3_length: 14
v_call: TRBV5-1
j_call: TRBJ2-5
cdr3_aa: CASSRRGEKETQYF

cdr3_length: 16
v_call: TRBV20-1
j_call: TRBJ2-3
cdr3_aa: CSARDSGDRGADTQYF

cdr3_length: 16
v_call: TRBV5-1
j_call: TRBJ2-1
cdr3_aa: CASSPEAPMLNNEQFF